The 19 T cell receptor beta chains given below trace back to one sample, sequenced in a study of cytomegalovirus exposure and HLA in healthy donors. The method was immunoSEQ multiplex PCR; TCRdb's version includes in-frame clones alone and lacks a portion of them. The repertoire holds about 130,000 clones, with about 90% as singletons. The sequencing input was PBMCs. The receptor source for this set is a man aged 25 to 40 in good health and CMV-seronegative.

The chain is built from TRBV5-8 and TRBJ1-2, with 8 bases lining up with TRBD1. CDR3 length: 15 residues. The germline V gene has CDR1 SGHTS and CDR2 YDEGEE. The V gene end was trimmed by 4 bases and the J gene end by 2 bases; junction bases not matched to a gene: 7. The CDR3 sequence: CASSRLDRGNYGYTF. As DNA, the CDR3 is TGTGCCAGCAGCCGGCTTGACAGGGGAAACTATGGCTACACCTTC.

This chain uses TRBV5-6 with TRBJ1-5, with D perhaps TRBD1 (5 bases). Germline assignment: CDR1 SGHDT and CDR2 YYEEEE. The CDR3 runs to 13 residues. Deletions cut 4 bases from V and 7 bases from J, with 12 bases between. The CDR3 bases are TGTGCCAGCAGCCCTCAGGGCGGCCAGCCCCAGCATTTT. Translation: CASSPQGGQPQHF.

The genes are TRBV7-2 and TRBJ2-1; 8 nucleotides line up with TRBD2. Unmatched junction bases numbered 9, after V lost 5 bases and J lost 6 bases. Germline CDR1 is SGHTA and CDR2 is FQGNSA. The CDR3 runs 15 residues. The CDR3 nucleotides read TGTGCCAGCAGCCTGCACATTAGCGGGGCCAATGAGCAGTTCTTC. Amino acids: CASSLHISGANEQFF.

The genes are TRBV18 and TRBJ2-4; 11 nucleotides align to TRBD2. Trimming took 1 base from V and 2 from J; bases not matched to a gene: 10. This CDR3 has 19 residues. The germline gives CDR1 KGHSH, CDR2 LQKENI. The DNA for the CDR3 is TGTGCCAGCTCACCACGAGGGACTAGCGGACCGTGGACCAAAAACATTCAGTACTTC. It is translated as CASSPRGTSGPWTKNIQYF.

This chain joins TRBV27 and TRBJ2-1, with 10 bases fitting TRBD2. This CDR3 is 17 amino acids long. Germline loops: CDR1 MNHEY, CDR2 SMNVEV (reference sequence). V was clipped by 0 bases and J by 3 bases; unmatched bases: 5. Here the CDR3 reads CASSLSLGTSVYNEQFF. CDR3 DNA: TGTGCCAGCAGTTTATCCCTCGGGACTAGCGTCTACAATGAGCAGTTCTTC.

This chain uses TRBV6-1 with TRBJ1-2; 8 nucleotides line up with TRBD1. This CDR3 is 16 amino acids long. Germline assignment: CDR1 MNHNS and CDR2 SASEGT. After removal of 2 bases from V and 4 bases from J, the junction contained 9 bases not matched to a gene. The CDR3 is CASSEILQGAGYGYTF. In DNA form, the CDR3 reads TGTGCCAGCAGTGAAATCCTTCAGGGGGCAGGCTATGGCTACACCTTC.

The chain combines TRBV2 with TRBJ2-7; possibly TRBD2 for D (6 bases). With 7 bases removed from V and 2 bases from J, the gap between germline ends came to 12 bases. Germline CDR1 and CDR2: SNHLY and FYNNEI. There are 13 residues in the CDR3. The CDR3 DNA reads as TGTGCCAGCATGCGGGGTTTCCCCTACGAGCAGTACTTC. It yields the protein CASMRGFPYEQYF.

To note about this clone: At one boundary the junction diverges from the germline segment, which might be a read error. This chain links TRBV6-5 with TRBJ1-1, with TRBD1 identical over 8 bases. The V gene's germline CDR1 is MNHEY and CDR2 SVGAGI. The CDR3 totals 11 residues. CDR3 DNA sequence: TGTGCCAGCAGTTTCCCGGGACAGGAGCAGTTT. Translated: CASSFPGQEQF.

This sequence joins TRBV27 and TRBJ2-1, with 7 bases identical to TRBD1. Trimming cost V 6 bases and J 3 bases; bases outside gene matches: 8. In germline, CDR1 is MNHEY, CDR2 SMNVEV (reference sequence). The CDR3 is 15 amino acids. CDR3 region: CASSPPGTDYNEQFF. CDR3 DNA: TGTGCCAGCAGCCCCCCCGGGACAGACTACAATGAGCAGTTCTTC.

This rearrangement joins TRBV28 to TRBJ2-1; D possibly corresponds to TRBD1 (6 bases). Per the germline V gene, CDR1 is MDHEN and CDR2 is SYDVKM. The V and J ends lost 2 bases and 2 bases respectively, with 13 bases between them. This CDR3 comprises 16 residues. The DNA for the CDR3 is TGTGCCAGCAGTTTAAAAGGGGCAGGGGCCTACAATGAGCAGTTCTTC. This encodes CASSLKGAGAYNEQFF.

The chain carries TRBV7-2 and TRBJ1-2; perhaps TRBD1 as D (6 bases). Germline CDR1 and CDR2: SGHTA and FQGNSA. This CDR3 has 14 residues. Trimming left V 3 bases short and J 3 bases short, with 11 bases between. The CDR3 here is CASSFGQNHYGYTF. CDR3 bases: TGTGCCAGCAGCTTTGGACAGAACCACTATGGCTACACCTTC.

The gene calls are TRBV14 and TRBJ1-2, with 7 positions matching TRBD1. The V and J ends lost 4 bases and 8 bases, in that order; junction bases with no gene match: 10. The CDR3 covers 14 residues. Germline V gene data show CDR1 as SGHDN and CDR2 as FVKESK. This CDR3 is CASSRTEDRTGYTF. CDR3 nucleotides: TGTGCCAGCAGCCGGACCGAGGACAGGACGGGCTACACCTTC.

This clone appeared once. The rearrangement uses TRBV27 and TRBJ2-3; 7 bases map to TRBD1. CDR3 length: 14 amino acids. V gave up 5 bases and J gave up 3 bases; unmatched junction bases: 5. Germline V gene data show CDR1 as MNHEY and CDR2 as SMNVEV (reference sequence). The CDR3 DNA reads TGTGCCAGCAGTCGGGACAGAACTACAGATACGCAGTATTTT. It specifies CASSRDRTTDTQYF.

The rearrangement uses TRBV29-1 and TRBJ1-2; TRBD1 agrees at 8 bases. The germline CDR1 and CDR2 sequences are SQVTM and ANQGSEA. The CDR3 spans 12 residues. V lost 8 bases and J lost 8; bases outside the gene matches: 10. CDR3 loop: CSTLTGGRGYTF. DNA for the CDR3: TGCAGCACCCTCACAGGGGGACGGGGCTACACCTTC.

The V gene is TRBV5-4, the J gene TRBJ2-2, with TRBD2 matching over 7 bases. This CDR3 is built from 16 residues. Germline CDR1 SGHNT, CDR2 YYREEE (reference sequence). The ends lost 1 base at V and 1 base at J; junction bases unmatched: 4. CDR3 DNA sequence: TGTGCCAGCAGCTTGATGGGCGGGGGGAACACCGGGGAGCTGTTTTTT. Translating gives CASSLMGGGNTGELFF.

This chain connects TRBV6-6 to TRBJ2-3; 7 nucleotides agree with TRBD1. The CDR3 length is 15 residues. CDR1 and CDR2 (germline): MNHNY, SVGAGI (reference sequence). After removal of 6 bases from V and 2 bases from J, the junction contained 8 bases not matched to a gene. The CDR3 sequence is CASRPGTGATDTQYF. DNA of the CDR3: TGTGCCAGCAGGCCCGGAACAGGGGCCACAGATACGCAGTATTTT.

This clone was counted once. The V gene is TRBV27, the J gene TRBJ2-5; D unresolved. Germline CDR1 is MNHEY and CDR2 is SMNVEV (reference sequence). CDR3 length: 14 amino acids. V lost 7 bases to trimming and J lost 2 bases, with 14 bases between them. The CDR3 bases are TGTGCCAGCACCCCTCACGGTTATCAAGAGACCCAGTACTTC. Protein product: CASTPHGYQETQYF.

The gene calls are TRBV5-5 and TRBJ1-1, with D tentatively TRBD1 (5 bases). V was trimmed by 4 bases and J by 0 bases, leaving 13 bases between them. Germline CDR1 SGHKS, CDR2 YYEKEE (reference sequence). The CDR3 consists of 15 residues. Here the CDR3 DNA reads TGTGCCAGCAGCGTTAGACAGCACATGAACACTGAAGCTTTCTTT. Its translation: CASSVRQHMNTEAFF. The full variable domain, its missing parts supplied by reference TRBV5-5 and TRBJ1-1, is DAGVTQSPTHLIKTRGQQVTLRCSPISGHKSVSWYQQVLGQGPQFIFQYYEKEERGRGNFPDRFSARQFPNYSSELNVNALLLGDSALYLCASSVRQHMNTEAFFGQGTRLTVV.

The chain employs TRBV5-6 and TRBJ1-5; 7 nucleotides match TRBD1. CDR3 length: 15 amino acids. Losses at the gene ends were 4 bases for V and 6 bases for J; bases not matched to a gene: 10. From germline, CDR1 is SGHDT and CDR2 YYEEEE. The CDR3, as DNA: TGTGCCAGCAGCACGAGGGACAGTCTTGGTCAGCCCCAGCATTTT. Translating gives CASSTRDSLGQPQHF.